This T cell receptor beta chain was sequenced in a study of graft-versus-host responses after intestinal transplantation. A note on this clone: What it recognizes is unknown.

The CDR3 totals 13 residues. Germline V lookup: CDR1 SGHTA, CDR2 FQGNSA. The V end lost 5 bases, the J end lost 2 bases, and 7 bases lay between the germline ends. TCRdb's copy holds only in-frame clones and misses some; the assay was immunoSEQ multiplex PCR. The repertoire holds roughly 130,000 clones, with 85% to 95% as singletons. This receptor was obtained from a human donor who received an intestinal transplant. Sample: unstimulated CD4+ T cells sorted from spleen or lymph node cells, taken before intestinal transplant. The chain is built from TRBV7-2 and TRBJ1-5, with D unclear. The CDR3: CASSREGNQPQHF. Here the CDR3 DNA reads TGTGCCAGCAGCCGTGAGGGCAATCAGCCCCAGCATTTT.